A single T cell receptor (beta chain) is shown here with its context. The clone's antigen remains unknown. Base qualities were left out, and no much larger clone turns up one base away. The data are from a study of blood T cell repertoires in COVID-19 (TCRdb year 2020). In terms of the full investigation: Samples from collaborators originated in the United States, Italy and Spain and spanned both the acute and convalescent phases of COVID-19. The repertoires were released in a freely available public database meant as a resource for research on the immune response to SARS-CoV-2. The samples were drawn from two sources: the first 160 participants of the ongoing ImmuneRACE study, and approximately 1,300 subjects contributed by 6 global collaborators. The prospective study material was composed of cDNA or gDNA derived from T cells, B-cell-depleted T cells, or PBMCs. Where available, HLA class I and class II types were obtained from metadata supplied by the sample provider rather than from assay-based typing. Deeply sampled blood TCRbeta repertoires from subjects exposed to, actively infected with, or recovered from COVID-19 were included in the dataset. Nearly every sample came with metadata listing a de-identified subject ID, COVID-19 status, age in years and sex. General study outcomes and caveats: The amount of clinical and demographic metadata varied by source and participant and was provided uncurated.

The CDR3, from cysteine to phenylalanine, totals 14 residues. Of the read, only the CDR3 DNA is kept; its 42 bases are in frame from base 1. Reading the germline V gene gives CDR1 MNHEY and CDR2 SVGEGT. Unmatched junction bases come to 6, with V trimmed by 4 bases and J by 9 bases. Whole blood was collected in K2EDTA tubes by collaborating institutions according to the institutions' own protocols. For TCRbeta analysis, collaborators shipped samples as frozen whole blood, isolated PBMCs, or DNA extracted from either of those sample types. The immunoSEQ Assay, a bias-controlled multiplex PCR, was used to amplify TCRbeta CDR3 regions from genomic DNA. As for the original processing: The number of nucleated cells in each sample was estimated from the amplification of reference gene primers within the assay. Sequence reads were collapsed and filtered to measure the absolute abundance of every unique TCRbeta CDR3 rearrangement. For each sample, productive Simpson clonality was calculated as the square root of Simpson's diversity index over productive rearrangements. TCRdb took this table from immuneACCESS and kept in-frame rearrangements with V and J called. Such tables lack part of the clones; where checked against another copy, unresolved V genes explain under half of the gap, and the rest is unexplained. The V and J calls and the clone size are those of that table, but D and trimming were determined from the DNA. The sample includes under 300,000 clones, with approximately 82% observed a single time. The ten largest clones capture approximately 3.5% of the sample.

The chain is encoded by TRBV6-2 or TRBV6-3 joined to TRBJ2-1; 10 nucleotides in the junction match TRBD2. The source material was peripheral blood. This clonotype was obtained from a woman younger than 35 with acute or convalescent COVID-19. Here the CDR3 is given as CASSLLAGWGEQFF. At the DNA level, the sequence is TGTGCCAGCAGTTTACTAGCGGGATGGGGTGAGCAGTTCTTC.